This T cell receptor beta chain appears in the sequencing data of a study of T cells in Graves' hyperthyroidism and ophthalmopathy. In regard to this clonotype: The antigen is not known.

CDR1 and CDR2 from the germline V gene are MDHEN and SYDVKM. Deletions cut 4 bases from V and 4 bases from J, with 14 bases between. This CDR3 is built from 14 residues. Authors of the study amplified TCR beta CDR3 regions from RNA transcripts. First-round RT-PCR of the TCR CDR3 relied on the HTBI primer set. TCRdb fed the multiplex PCR reads into MiXCR, producing one record per CDR3 protein. The table includes fewer than 700,000 distinct CDR3 sequences, more than 15% detected once. Study-wide results and caveats: Researchers report that a 13 V-J model separated ophthalmopathy from stable hyperthyroidism. Appearing also in blood were most of the thyroid clonotypes expanded above 0.001.

Exclusion of a patient resulted from uncontrolled infection, other autoimmune disease, pregnancy or lactation. Out of roughly 10 ml of fresh peripheral blood came the PBMCs. The rearrangement links TRBV28 to TRBJ2-7, with D uncertain. This TCR was recovered from a woman between 18 and 30 years old with Graves' ophthalmopathy. Sequences were obtained from blood. CDR3 region: CASSYGRSEYEQYF. CDR3 nucleotides: TGTGCCAGCAGTTATGGGCGGAGTGAGTACGAGCAGTACTTC. Complete variable domain (other parts from reference TRBV28 and TRBJ2-7): DVKVTQSSRYLVKRTGEKVFLECVQDMDHENMFWYRQDPGLGLRLIYFSYDVKMKEKGDIPEGYSVSREKKERFSLILESASTNQTSMYLCASSYGRSEYEQYFGPGTRLTVT.